What follows are 20 T cell receptor beta chains derived from one specimen sequenced in a study of T-cell reconstitution after alpha-beta-depleted transplantation in children. It was with unique molecular identifiers that the TCRbeta library was prepared. Using its own MiXCR run on the PCR reads, TCRdb lists one record per CDR3 protein. Seen here are about a million distinct CDR3 sequences, under 30% observed once, and the top ten hold roughly 28%. Sample: PBMCs, mostly from graft donor cells, taken 360 days after TCRalphabeta/CD19-depleted stem cell transplant. The receptors shown here come from a boy in the first two years of life who had a stem cell transplant for SCID, so the T cells may come from the graft donor.

The chain carries TRBV20-1 and TRBJ2-5; D call uncertain. Looked up from germline, CDR1 is DFQATT and CDR2 is SNEGSKA (reference sequence). V lost 4 bases and J 0 bases, leaving 12 bases between the germline ends. The CDR3 extends over 14 amino acids. CDR3 region: CSATDDGYQETQYF. The CDR3 DNA reads as TGCAGTGCTACAGACGACGGGTACCAAGAGACCCAGTACTTC.

This rearrangement joins TRBV10-3 to TRBJ2-7; 8 bases agree with TRBD1. The CDR3 is 15 amino acids. From germline, CDR1 is ENHRY and CDR2 SYGVKD. V lost 2 bases to trimming and J lost 4 bases; unmatched junction nucleotides: 7. The CDR3 is CAISEGGTGLYEQYF. CDR3 in DNA: TGTGCCATCAGTGAGGGTGGGACAGGACTGTACGAGCAGTACTTC.

This sequence joins TRBV12-3 or TRBV12-4 and TRBJ2-3; 9 bases map to TRBD2. The CDR3 totals 17 residues. V shed 2 bases, J shed 6 bases, and the junction held 12 bases outside the gene matches. The CDR3 coding sequence is TGTGCCAGCAGTTTATTCGGGACTAGCTCCGTTGTGGATACGCAGTATTTT. Encoded protein: CASSLFGTSSVVDTQYF.

The chain recombines TRBV5-1 with TRBJ2-7, with 13 positions matching TRBD2. Trimming cost V 4 bases and J 2 bases; bases outside gene matches: 9. CDR3 length: 17 residues. Germline-derived CDR1 and CDR2 are SGHRS and YFSETQ. The DNA of the CDR3 is TGCGCCAGCAGCCCGGGGACTAGCGGGGAAGGCCCCTACGAGCAGTACTTC. It codes for CASSPGTSGEGPYEQYF.

The chain couples TRBV5-1 to TRBJ2-1; 13 bases are shared with TRBD2. The CDR3 has 16 amino acids. Germline CDR1 is SGHRS and CDR2 is YFSETQ. After removal of 3 bases from V and 7 bases from J, the junction contained 7 bases not matched to a gene. Written as DNA, the CDR3 is TGCGCCAGCAGCTCAACCGGGACTAGCGGGGTAAATGAGCAGTTCTTC. It specifies CASSSTGTSGVNEQFF.

J is TRBJ2-1 and V is TRBV6-5, with unresolved D. CDR3 length: 16 amino acids. Trimming shortened V by 7 bases and J by 2 bases, and 18 bases separated the two germline ends. From germline, CDR1 is MNHEY and CDR2 SVGAGI. The CDR3 DNA reads as TGTGCCAGCATTAATTACCTTTGGCAGCCCTACAATGAGCAGTTCTTC. Translating it yields CASINYLWQPYNEQFF.

The chain uses TRBV28 and TRBJ2-2; D may be TRBD2 (7 bases). Looked up from germline, CDR1 is MDHEN and CDR2 is SYDVKM. The CDR3 consists of 16 residues. Trimming stripped 4 bases from V and 5 bases from J, with 17 bases between. CDR3 coding DNA: TGTGCCAGCAGTTCGGTTCGCGGGGGCCTAACCGGGGAGCTGTTTTTT. Translating it yields CASSSVRGGLTGELFF.

In this sample, this clonotype turned up a few times. This chain connects TRBV7-9 to TRBJ1-1; TRBD1 might be the D (6 bases). This CDR3 has 11 residues. From germline, CDR1 is SEHNR and CDR2 FQNEAQ (reference sequence). Between the trimmed V and J ends, which lost 5 bases and 5 bases, there was a span of 6 bases. CDR3 sequence reads: CASSGQTEAFF. The CDR3 nucleotides read TGTGCCAGCAGCGGACAGACTGAAGCTTTCTTT.

About this clonotype itself: One end of the junction is discordant with germline, which a read error may explain. CDR3 loop: CTSSLSPLAGAGQETQYF. The CDR3 region has the DNA TGTACCAGCAGTTTATCCCCTCTAGCGGGGGCCGGCCAAGAGACCCAGTACTTC. The chain carries TRBV2 and TRBJ2-5; 10 bases are shared with TRBD2. Germline V gene lookup returns CDR1 SNHLY and CDR2 FYNNEI. CDR3 length: 18 residues.

V is TRBV6-5 and J is TRBJ2-1; D uncertain. Germline CDR1 is MNHEY and CDR2 is SVGAGI. CDR3 length: 17 residues. Trimming stripped 4 bases from V and 0 bases from J, with 16 bases between. CDR3 region: CASSFHAQYRSYNEQFF. CDR3 DNA sequence: TGTGCCAGCAGTTTCCACGCACAGTACCGCTCCTACAATGAGCAGTTCTTC.

This rearrangement joins TRBV20-1 to TRBJ2-7; TRBD2 agrees at 9 bases. There are 15 residues in the CDR3. Unmatched junction bases numbered 15, after V lost 5 bases and J lost 7 bases. The V gene's germline CDR1 is DFQATT and CDR2 SNEGSKA (reference sequence). DNA of the CDR3: TGCAGTGCTGGGACTAGCTCCTACTCCGGAGGGGAGCAGTACTTC. Translated, it gives CSAGTSSYSGGEQYF.

There are a few counts of this clonotype. The rearrangement uses TRBV6-2 or TRBV6-3 and TRBJ1-2; D ambiguous. The length of the CDR3 is 12 residues. V was shortened by 2 bases and J by 8 bases, with 9 bases between the two germline ends. The germline CDR1 and CDR2 sequences are MNHEY and SVGEGT. The CDR3 coding sequence is TGTGCCAGCAGTTACACCGTATCCGGCTACACCTTC. It is translated as CASSYTVSGYTF.

A few counts support this clonotype. J is TRBJ1-1 and V is TRBV12-3 or TRBV12-4, with D unclear. This CDR3 is built from 12 residues. The ends were cut back, 2 bases at V and 6 bases at J, with 7 bases in the middle. CDR3 DNA sequence: TGTGCCAGCAGTTTACAGTTGGCTGAAGCTTTCTTT. This gives the protein CASSLQLAEAFF.

The V and J genes are TRBV12-3 or TRBV12-4 and TRBJ2-3; weak D call: TRBD2 (6 bases). CDR3 size: 16 residues. V was pared by 2 bases and J by 7 bases, with 19 bases between. The CDR3 here is CASSLLRDPYRNTQYF. CDR3 nucleotide sequence: TGTGCCAGCAGTTTATTGCGGGACCCGTATCGCAATACGCAGTATTTT.

CDR3 nucleotides: TGTGCCAGCAGCTTAGAGCGCTGGGTGGGGGGACACCCCTACGAGCAGTACTTC. Protein: CASSLERWVGGHPYEQYF. The chain combines TRBV7-8 with TRBJ2-7; D is possibly TRBD1 or TRBD2 (6 bases each). CDR1 SGHVS and CDR2 FQNEAQ come from the germline V gene. V dropped 1 base and J dropped 2 bases, with 21 bases sitting between them. The CDR3 is 18 amino acids.

J is TRBJ2-2 and V is TRBV7-6, with D unresolved. Per germline, CDR1 SGHVS and CDR2 FNYEAQ. This CDR3 is built from 12 residues. Trimming cost V 8 bases and J 0 bases, with 4 bases left between them. In nucleotides, the CDR3 is TGTGCCAGCTTAGCGAACACCGGGGAGCTGTTTTTT. The encoded protein is CASLANTGELFF.

This clonotype was counted between two and nine times. The chain couples TRBV12-3 or TRBV12-4 to TRBJ1-1, with TRBD1 matching 8 bases. This CDR3 region has 17 residues. J lost 5 bases, V lost 5 bases, and 16 bases had no gene match. CDR3 region: CASSPQTPTGVRTEAFF. CDR3 in DNA: TGTGCCAGCAGTCCCCAAACGCCGACAGGGGTGAGGACTGAAGCTTTCTTT.

The rearrangement links TRBV12-3 or TRBV12-4 to TRBJ1-6, with D perhaps TRBD1 (5 bases). Trimming took off 7 bases at V and 4 bases at J, with 14 bases between the two ends. The CDR3 consists of 15 residues. The CDR3 is CASTQRGIYNSPLHF. CDR3 DNA: TGTGCCAGCACCCAGCGGGGGATTTATAATTCACCCCTCCACTTT.

This clonotype came up once. The chain carries TRBV4-1 and TRBJ1-1; D is undetermined. Germline CDR1 is MGHRA and CDR2 is YSYEKL. Trimming removed 0 bases at V and 9 bases at J, with 17 bases between. This CDR3 is 15 amino acids long. The CDR3 nucleotides are TGCGCCAGCAGCCAAGATTTCCGGGTAGTGTTACAAGCTTTCTTT. This sequence encodes CASSQDFRVVLQAFF.

The V gene is TRBV29-1, the J gene TRBJ2-1, with TRBD2 matching over 14 bases. Germline V gives CDR1 SQVTM, CDR2 ANQGSEA. V lost 3 bases to trimming and J lost 12 bases; unmatched junction nucleotides: 7. The CDR3 is made up of 14 amino acids. DNA of the CDR3: TGCAGCGTTGAGGGACTAGCGGGGGCGCTTGGGCAGTTCTTC. Protein sequence: CSVEGLAGALGQFF.